This T cell receptor (beta chain) was sequenced in a study of blood T cell repertoires in COVID-19. The table came from immunoSEQ multiplex PCR; TCRdb's copy has only in-frame clones and leaves some out. The sample consists of about 55,000 clones, less than 90% of them appearing once. The sequence came from a woman aged 60-70 years with acute or convalescent COVID-19. Sequences were obtained from peripheral blood.

CDR3 DNA sequence: TGTGCCAGCAGTGAATCCTGGAGGACAGGGGCTGGAAACACCATATATTTT. It specifies CASSESWRTGAGNTIYF. V usage is TRBV6-1 and J usage is TRBJ1-3, with 9 bases identical to TRBD1. The germline V gene has CDR1 MNHNS and CDR2 SASEGT. CDR3 length equals 17 residues. The ends lost 2 bases at V and 2 bases at J; junction bases unmatched: 7.